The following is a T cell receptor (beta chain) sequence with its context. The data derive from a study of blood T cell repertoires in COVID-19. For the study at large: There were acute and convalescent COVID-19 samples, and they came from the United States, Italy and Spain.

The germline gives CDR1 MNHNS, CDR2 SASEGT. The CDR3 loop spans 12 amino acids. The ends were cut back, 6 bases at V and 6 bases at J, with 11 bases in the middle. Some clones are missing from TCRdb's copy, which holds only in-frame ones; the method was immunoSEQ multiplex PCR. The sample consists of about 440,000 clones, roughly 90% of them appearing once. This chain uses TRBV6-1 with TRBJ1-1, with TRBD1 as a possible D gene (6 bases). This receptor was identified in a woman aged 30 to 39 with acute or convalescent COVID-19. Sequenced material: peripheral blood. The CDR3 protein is CASSPTGSEAFF. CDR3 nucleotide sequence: TGTGCCAGCAGCCCAACAGGGTCTGAAGCTTTCTTT.